The T cell receptor (beta chain) described here comes from a study of blood T cell repertoires in COVID-19. Study context: The origin of the acute and convalescent COVID-19 samples was the United States, Italy and Spain.

Trimming cost V 0 bases and J 13 bases, with 18 bases left between them. There are 14 residues in the CDR3. CDR1 is MNHEY and CDR2 is SVGAGI in the germline V gene. The age range of participants was about 18 to 95 years, with residence in about two dozen US areas. Participant reports of clinical history set cohort assignment. Some clones are missing from TCRdb's copy, which holds only in-frame ones; the method was immunoSEQ multiplex PCR. The sample holds fewer than 300,000 clones, 85% to 90% seen once. The sequenced sample was PBMCs or T cells enriched from blood (not recorded which). This chain uses TRBV6-5 with TRBJ1-2; D not resolved. The source is a man aged 40-55 years who had recovered from COVID-19. The CDR3 region has the DNA TGTGCCAGCAGTTACTCTTCAATGAGATTATCGGGCACCTTC. Translating it yields CASSYSSMRLSGTF.